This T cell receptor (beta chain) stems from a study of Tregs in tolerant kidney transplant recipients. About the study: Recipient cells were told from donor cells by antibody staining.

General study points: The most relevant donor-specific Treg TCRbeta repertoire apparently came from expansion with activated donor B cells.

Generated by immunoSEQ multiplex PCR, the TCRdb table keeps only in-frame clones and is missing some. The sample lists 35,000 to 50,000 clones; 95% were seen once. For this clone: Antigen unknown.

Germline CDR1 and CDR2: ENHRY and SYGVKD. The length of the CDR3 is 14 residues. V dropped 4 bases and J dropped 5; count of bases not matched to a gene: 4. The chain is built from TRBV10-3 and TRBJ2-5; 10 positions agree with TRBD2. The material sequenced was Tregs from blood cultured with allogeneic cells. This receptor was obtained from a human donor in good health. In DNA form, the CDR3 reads TGTGCCATCAGTGTGACTAGCGGGCTCGAGACCCAGTACTTC. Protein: CAISVTSGLETQYF.